A single sample is the source of the 31 T cell receptor beta chains below, sequenced in a study of T cells in Graves' hyperthyroidism and ophthalmopathy. Amplification targeted TCR beta CDR3 regions from RNA transcripts. With the HTBI primer set, the TCR CDR3 went through a first round of RT-PCR. TCRdb reanalysed the multiplex PCR reads using MiXCR and keeps one entry per CDR3 protein. This table holds 660,000 or so distinct CDR3 sequences, about 45% found once. Sequencing was carried out using peripheral blood or thyroid tissue (not recorded which). The source of these receptors is an adult man with Graves' disease, either hyperthyroidism or ophthalmopathy (not recorded which).

This chain joins TRBV10-3 and TRBJ2-5; 7 bases agree with TRBD2. CDR3 length: 14 amino acids. After removal of 7 bases from V and 5 bases from J, the junction contained 10 bases not matched to a gene. Germline CDR1 and CDR2: ENHRY and SYGVKD. The chain's CDR3 is CAIKGEAGTETQYF. The CDR3 nucleotides read TGTGCCATCAAGGGAGAAGCGGGAACGGAGACCCAGTACTTC.

The rearrangement links TRBV9 to TRBJ1-2; D not certain. Trimming removed 3 bases at V and 3 bases at J, with 12 bases between. The CDR3 length is 14 residues. Germline loops: CDR1 SGDLS, CDR2 YYNGEE. Here the CDR3 reads CASSAPQKDYGYTF. DNA for the CDR3: TGTGCCAGCAGCGCCCCCCAGAAGGACTATGGCTACACCTTC.

The gene calls are TRBV29-1 and TRBJ1-3, with 7 bases aligning to TRBD1. This CDR3 has 15 residues. Germline CDR1 and CDR2: SQVTM and ANQGSEA. V lost 3 bases and J lost 8; bases outside the gene matches: 13. CDR3 residues: CSVEGQSNYGYTIYF. DNA for the CDR3: TGCAGCGTTGAGGGACAGTCCAACTATGGCTACACCATATATTTT.

This clonotype was recorded once. The chain employs TRBV29-1 and TRBJ1-2, with a possible D match to TRBD1 (6 bases). The germline V gene encodes CDR1 SQVTM and CDR2 ANQGSEA. Trimming removed 2 bases at V and 8 bases at J, with 12 bases between. The CDR3 has 12 residues. As DNA, the CDR3 is TGCAGCGTTGAAAAAGGGGGTTTAGGCTACACCTTC. It translates to CSVEKGGLGYTF.

V and J are TRBV7-9 and TRBJ1-1; 12 bases match TRBD1. Per the germline V gene, CDR1 is SEHNR and CDR2 is FQNEAQ (reference sequence). The CDR3 covers 15 residues. Germline trimming cut 3 bases from V and 4 bases from J; bases unmatched to any gene: 3. The CDR3 DNA follows: TGTGCCAGCAGCTTCCGGGACAGGGGGCCCACTGAAGCTTTCTTT. Its protein product is CASSFRDRGPTEAFF.

V is TRBV7-8 and J is TRBJ1-2, with TRBD1 matching over 10 bases. V lost 7 bases to trimming and J lost 4 bases; unmatched junction nucleotides: 9. In germline, CDR1 is SGHVS, CDR2 FQNEAQ. The CDR3 covers 15 residues. The CDR3 nucleotides read TGTGCCAGCAACTTCCGGACAGGGGGTGTCTATGGCTACACCTTC. Encoded protein: CASNFRTGGVYGYTF.

CDR3 nucleotides: TGTGCCAGCGCGGGACATCGGAATTCACCCCTCCACTTT. Amino acid sequence: CASAGHRNSPLHF. The chain is built from TRBV2 and TRBJ1-6; possibly TRBD1 for D (6 bases). The CDR3 is made up of 13 amino acids. Germline assignment: CDR1 SNHLY and CDR2 FYNNEI. Trimming took off 8 bases at V and 7 bases at J, with 12 bases between the two ends. Looking up the rest from reference TRBV2 and TRBJ1-6 gives the full variable domain: EPEVTQTPSHQVTQMGQEVILRCVPISNHLYFYWYRQILGQKVEFLVSFYNNEISEKSEIFDDQFSVERPDGSNFTLKIRSTKLEDSAMYFCASAGHRNSPLHFGNGTRLTVT.

The J gene is TRBJ2-5, the V gene TRBV20-1; 9 bases agree with TRBD1. The J segment lost 2 bases and the V segment lost 2 bases, leaving 3 bases of the junction unmatched. Germline values: CDR1 DFQATT, CDR2 SNEGSKA (reference sequence). The CDR3 totals 14 residues. The CDR3 reads CSARSDRGQETQYF. CDR3 DNA sequence: TGCAGTGCTAGATCGGACAGGGGTCAAGAGACCCAGTACTTC.

This clonotype was recorded at least ten times. V and J are TRBV24-1 and TRBJ2-5; TRBD1 might be the D (6 bases). The CDR3 has 13 residues. V lost 3 bases and J lost 3, with 7 bases in between. CDR1 is KGHDR and CDR2 is SFDVKD in the germline V gene. The CDR3 is CATSDGTKETQYF. The CDR3 nucleotides are TGTGCCACCAGTGATGGGACAAAAGAGACCCAGTACTTC.

Comment on this clonotype: Compared with germline, one end of the junction differs, possibly owing to a read error. The chain is built from TRBV6-1 and TRBJ1-2, with TRBD1 matching over 8 bases. CDR1 and CDR2 from the germline V gene are MNHNS and SASEGT. The CDR3 runs to 14 residues. For the CDR3, the DNA is TGTGCCAGCAGTTACGCAGGGGGCAGTGATGGCCACACCTTC. Its translation is CASSYAGGSDGHTF.

The chain recombines TRBV11-2 with TRBJ2-2; TRBD1 agrees at 9 bases. This CDR3 comprises 15 residues. Germline V CDR1 and CDR2: SGHAT, FQNNGV. The trim removed 4 bases at V and 6 bases at J, leaving 6 bases unmatched. As DNA, the CDR3 is TGTGCCAGCAGCTCACTACAGGGGGCGGCCGGGGAGCTGTTTTTT. Its protein product is CASSSLQGAAGELFF.

This clonotype was observed a few times. The V gene is TRBV20-1, the J gene TRBJ1-5; D gene uncertain. The germline CDR1 and CDR2 sequences are DFQATT and SNEGSKA (reference sequence). The V and J ends lost 0 bases and 4 bases respectively, with 7 bases between them. The CDR3 sequence is 13 residues long. The CDR3, as DNA: TGCAGTGCTAGAGAGGTTATTAATCAGCCCCAGCATTTT. This sequence encodes CSAREVINQPQHF.

About this clonotype itself: This may be a read error, as it is one base from a much larger clone. CDR3 amino acids: CASSFDVFQETQYF. The CDR3, as DNA: TGTGCCAGCAGCTTTGACGTGTTCCAAGAGACCCAGTACTTC. V usage is TRBV7-8 and J usage is TRBJ2-5; D is uncertain. Trimming took off 3 bases at V and 1 base at J, with 9 bases between the two ends. Looked up from germline, CDR1 is SGHVS and CDR2 is FQNEAQ. The CDR3 runs 14 residues.

CDR3 amino acids: CSVLTGRNQPQHF. The CDR3 DNA follows: TGCAGTGTCCTGACTGGGCGGAATCAGCCCCAGCATTTT. This sequence joins TRBV20-1 and TRBJ1-5; D is undetermined. Germline V gene sequence: CDR1 DFQATT, CDR2 SNEGSKA (reference sequence). This CDR3 is 13 amino acids long. The V and J ends lost 7 bases and 4 bases respectively, with 14 bases between them.

The V and J genes are TRBV2 and TRBJ1-2, with 8 bases aligning to TRBD1. With 2 bases clipped from V and 2 bases from J, the junction kept 7 bases outside the gene matches. The CDR3 is 16 residues long. CDR1 is SNHLY, CDR2 FYNNEI, per germline. Written as DNA, the CDR3 is TGTGCCAGCAGTGAATACACCGGGACAGGAAACTATGGCTACACCTTC. Protein product: CASSEYTGTGNYGYTF.

This clonotype was seen a few times. The rearrangement uses TRBV7-9 and TRBJ2-7; 7 bases are a match to TRBD1. The CDR3 totals 15 residues. V was pared by 3 bases and J by 3 bases, with 8 bases of the junction left unmatched. In germline, CDR1 is SEHNR, CDR2 FQNEAQ (reference sequence). The CDR3: CASSLGPGGLYEQYF. CDR3 bases: TGTGCCAGCAGCTTGGGGCCAGGGGGTCTCTACGAGCAGTACTTC.

The V gene is TRBV11-2, the J gene TRBJ2-7; D not certain. V was cut by 5 bases and J by 0 bases, with 14 bases left in between. This CDR3 contains 15 residues. The germline V gene has CDR1 SGHAT and CDR2 FQNNGV. DNA for the CDR3: TGTGCCAGCAGCCCCCCCGACGGAAGCTCCTACGAGCAGTACTTC. It codes for CASSPPDGSSYEQYF.

This clonotype has a handful of counts. The V gene is TRBV7-9, the J gene TRBJ2-7; TRBD2 matches 10 bases. The CDR3 has 16 amino acids. The germline V gene has CDR1 SEHNR and CDR2 FQNEAQ (reference sequence). Germline trimming cut 2 bases from V and 5 bases from J; bases unmatched to any gene: 9. In DNA form, the CDR3 reads TGTGCCAGCAGCTTATATCTAGCGGGAGTAGTCCACGAGCAGTACTTC. Amino acids: CASSLYLAGVVHEQYF.

With regard to this clonotype: This could be a read error, since a much larger clone is one nucleotide away. The chain carries TRBV25-1 and TRBJ1-4; D unclear. This CDR3 has 14 amino acids. V lost 8 bases and J 4 bases, leaving 14 bases between the germline ends. The germline gives CDR1 MGHDK, CDR2 SYGVNS. The DNA for the CDR3 is TGTGCCAGCCCACCACCAGGCCTTAATGAAAAACTGTTTTTT. This codes for CASPPPGLNEKLFF.

Remarks on this clonotype: This clone may be a read error of a much larger clone one base away. V and J are TRBV7-9 and TRBJ1-6; D unclear. Germline CDR1 and CDR2: SEHNR and FQNEAQ (reference sequence). CDR3 size: 13 residues. The CDR3 loop is CASGLYLNSPLHF. Here the CDR3 DNA reads TGTGCCAGCGGCTTGTACCTCAATTCACCCCTCCACTTT.

This sequence joins TRBV2 and TRBJ2-2; D not resolved. V was trimmed by 4 bases and J by 6 bases, leaving 12 bases between them. Germline assignment: CDR1 SNHLY and CDR2 FYNNEI. This CDR3 region has 14 residues. In nucleotides, the CDR3 is TGTGCCAGCAGTGCGACCGTCGGCTCCGGGGAGCTGTTTTTT. This encodes CASSATVGSGELFF.

This chain joins TRBV20-1 and TRBJ2-5; tentatively, D is TRBD2 (6 bases). The germline V gene has CDR1 DFQATT and CDR2 SNEGSKA (reference sequence). There are 12 residues in the CDR3. V was clipped by 8 bases and J by 3 bases, with 13 bases between them. The CDR3 region is CSYGGGKETQYF. The CDR3, as DNA: TGCAGTTACGGGGGAGGCAAAGAGACCCAGTACTTC.

In this sample, this clonotype turned up many times. The CDR3 protein is CAISEATGSKLEPQHF. CDR3 nucleotides: TGTGCCATCAGTGAGGCGACCGGTAGTAAGCTCGAGCCCCAGCATTTT. The chain combines TRBV10-3 with TRBJ1-5; D remains unclear. The CDR3 totals 16 residues. Germline V gene lookup returns CDR1 ENHRY and CDR2 SYGVKD. The germline V and J ends were trimmed by 2 bases and 8 bases, with 19 bases remaining between them.

Points on this clonotype: It may be a read error: a sequence one base away is much more abundant. This chain uses TRBV12-3 or TRBV12-4 with TRBJ1-5, with 8 bases fitting TRBD1. The CDR3 is made up of 13 amino acids. The CDR3 protein is CASSDTGGQPKHF. The CDR3 DNA reads TGTGCCAGCAGTGACACAGGGGGGCAGCCCAAGCATTTT.

The sample holds many counts of this clonotype. The rearrangement uses TRBV20-1 and TRBJ1-4; no clear D. The CDR3 has 13 amino acids. Per the germline V gene, CDR1 is DFQATT and CDR2 is SNEGSKA (reference sequence). Trimming took 3 bases from V and 6 from J, leaving 11 bases between them. CDR3 nucleotides: TGCAGTGCTAGGCGAGGTCGGGATGAAAAACTGTTTTTT. Residues: CSARRGRDEKLFF.

This clonotype appeared a few times. The V and J genes are TRBV20-1 and TRBJ1-1; no definite D call. Germline V CDR1 and CDR2: DFQATT, SNEGSKA (reference sequence). Between the trimmed V and J ends, which lost 3 bases and 0 bases, there was a span of 8 bases. There are 13 residues in the CDR3. CDR3 coding DNA: TGCAGTGCTAGTCTGCAGGTGAACACTGAAGCTTTCTTT. Its translation is CSASLQVNTEAFF.

This clonotype was seen ten or more times. V and J are TRBV29-1 and TRBJ2-5, with TRBD2 as a possible D gene (7 bases). The CDR3 has 13 residues. CDR1 SQVTM and CDR2 ANQGSEA come from the germline V gene. The V gene lost 7 bases and the J gene lost 5 bases, with 17 bases spanning the gap. DNA for the CDR3: TGCAGCGGGGGCACGGGGGGCCACGAGACCCAGTACTTC. Its protein product is CSGGTGGHETQYF.

The chain links TRBV6-5 to TRBJ2-7; no clear D gene. The CDR3 consists of 13 residues. CDR1 is MNHEY, CDR2 SVGAGI, per germline. V lost 2 bases, J lost 2 bases, and 7 bases lay in between. The CDR3 DNA sequence: TGTGCCAGCAGTTACACATCAGCCTACGAGCAGTACTTC. Translation: CASSYTSAYEQYF.

CDR3 loop: CASSRDRGKKLFF. The CDR3 coding sequence is TGTGCCAGCAGCCGGGACAGGGGGAAAAAACTGTTTTTT. The gene calls are TRBV2 and TRBJ1-4; 11 bases match TRBD1. The length of the CDR3 is 13 residues. Germline CDR1 is SNHLY and CDR2 is FYNNEI. Unmatched junction bases numbered 3, after V lost 6 bases and J lost 9 bases.

This clonotype was recorded many times. The rearrangement joins TRBV24-1 to TRBJ2-7; D is possibly TRBD1 (5 bases). The germline gives CDR1 KGHDR, CDR2 SFDVKD. The CDR3 contains 13 residues. V dropped 0 bases and J dropped 5 bases, with 7 bases sitting between them. The CDR3 coding sequence is TGTGCCACCAGTGATTTGCCAGGGAACGAGCAGTACTTC. Translated, it gives CATSDLPGNEQYF.

With regard to this clonotype: A much larger clonotype is one base distant, so this may be a read error. This rearrangement joins TRBV6-5 to TRBJ1-6; TRBD1 agrees at 7 bases. V lost 0 bases, J lost 8 bases, and 4 bases stayed unmatched. The CDR3 has 15 residues. Germline V CDR1 and CDR2: MNHEY, SVGAGI. The CDR3, as DNA: TGTGCCAGCAGTTACTCGACAGGGTGGGATTCACCCCTCCACTTT. This codes for CASSYSTGWDSPLHF.